This is a list of T cell receptor beta chains from one sample in a study of shared clonotypes between healthy human individuals. Clones were read by immunoSEQ multiplex PCR, and TCRdb kept only the in-frame ones, dropping some. The sample consists of over a million clones, approximately 70% of them appearing once. Sequenced sample: memory CD4+ T cells sorted from blood. All receptors come from a man aged 18 to 29 in good health. Both conserved end residues are part of each CDR3. A D gene is named only where the DNA matches it firmly. Clone sizes are given selectively: once, few, many, or a class where the clone is expanded.

TGTGCCAGCAGTTCCGGACAGGGGTTAAACTATGGCTACACCTTC	CASSSGQGLNYGYTF	.	TRBD1	TRBJ1-2	TRBV28
TGTGCCAGCAGCGTAACGGGGAGGGCTACTGAAGCTTTCTTT	CASSVTGRATEAFF	once	.	TRBJ1-1	TRBV9
TGTGCCAGCAGGGGGACAGGAAACACAGATACGCAGTATTTT	CASRGTGNTDTQYF	.	TRBD1	TRBJ2-3	TRBV6-1
TGCGCCAGCAGCCAAGATCACAATGAAGAGACCCAGTACTTC	CASSQDHNEETQYF	.	.	TRBJ2-5	TRBV4-1
TGTGCCAGTAGCCAGGTTAGCAATCAGCCCCAGCATTTT	CASSQVSNQPQHF	.	.	TRBJ1-5	TRBV19
TGTGCCAGCAGTGATCGGTCGAACACCGGGGAGCTGTTTTTT	CASSDRSNTGELFF	.	.	TRBJ2-2	TRBV6-6
TGTGCCAGCAGCTTAGCCTTTAGTCGAAATACGCAGTATTTT	CASSLAFSRNTQYF	.	.	TRBJ2-3	TRBV7-8
TGTGCCAGCAGCTTAGAGGACCTCTCCTACAATGAGCAGTTCTTC	CASSLEDLSYNEQFF	once	.	TRBJ2-1	TRBV7-2
TGTGCCTGGAGTGTACTCGGGGGTTGGGGCACTGAAGCTTTCTTT	CAWSVLGGWGTEAFF	.	.	TRBJ1-1	TRBV30
TGTGCCAGCAGTGAAACACAAGGATATGGCTACACCTTC	CASSETQGYGYTF	.	.	TRBJ1-2	TRBV2
TGTGCCTGGAGTTCGCCCCAGAGGGGGAATTCACCCCTCCACTTT	CAWSSPQRGNSPLHF	.	.	TRBJ1-6	TRBV30
TGTGCCTGGACGCCCCGGGTGGGCTACACCTTC	CAWTPRVGYTF	.	.	TRBJ1-2	TRBV30
TGTGCCTGGAGTCCTACGAAGTCAGGCTACACCTTC	CAWSPTKSGYTF	.	.	TRBJ1-2	TRBV30
TGTGCCAGCTCACCCCTCGGGGGTCTGGGAGGCTACACCTTC	CASSPLGGLGGYTF	.	.	TRBJ1-2	TRBV18
TGTGCCAGCAGTTTTTTTTCCGGACAGGGAGAACAGTACTTC	CASSFFSGQGEQYF	.	TRBD1	TRBJ2-7	TRBV28
TGTGCCAGCAGCCGGGACATAAGGTTGGATTCACCCCTCCACTTT	CASSRDIRLDSPLHF	.	.	TRBJ1-6	TRBV9
TGTGCCAGCAGCTTCAGCGGCCAGGGAAGTGGCCTAGCGTACTTC	CASSFSGQGSGLAYF	.	.	TRBJ2-5	TRBV11-2
TGTGCCAGCTCGTTTCTGGCCCGCCAAGAGACCCAGTACTTC	CASSFLARQETQYF	once	.	TRBJ2-5	TRBV18
TGCGCCAGCAGCTTGGCCCTCCCTGCCGGGGAGCTGTTTTTT	CASSLALPAGELFF	.	.	TRBJ2-2	TRBV5-1
TGTGCTAGTGGTTTGGAGGGGGGTGAGCAGTTCTTC	CASGLEGGEQFF	.	.	TRBJ2-1	TRBV12-5
TGTGCCAGCAGGCAGGAGGAAGTGGGGGCCACTGAAGCTTTCTTT	CASRQEEVGATEAFF	.	.	TRBJ1-1	TRBV2
TGTGCCAGCAGCTTCACGGGGAGCCACGAGCAGTACTTC	CASSFTGSHEQYF	.	.	TRBJ2-7	TRBV7-2
TGTGCCATCAGTGAGGACGGCACAGATACGCAGTATTTT	CAISEDGTDTQYF	once	.	TRBJ2-3	TRBV10-3
TGCGCCAGCAGCTTGCTAGCGGGCGAGCAGTACTTC	CASSLLAGEQYF	.	TRBD2	TRBJ2-7	TRBV5-1
TGTGCCAGCACTTCTAACTATGGCTACACCTTC	CASTSNYGYTF	.	.	TRBJ1-2	TRBV28
TGTGCCAGCAGGGCCGGGAACTACGAGCAGTACTTC	CASRAGNYEQYF	once	.	TRBJ2-7	TRBV5-6
TGCGCCAGCAGCCAACCAGCAGGGGGGGACGGCGAGCAGTACTTC	CASSQPAGGDGEQYF	once	.	TRBJ2-7	TRBV4-1
TGTGCCAGCAGCGGGGGGCTAGAAGGAAACACCATATATTTT	CASSGGLEGNTIYF	.	.	TRBJ1-3	TRBV2
TGTGCCAGCAGCCCTTCCCAAACAGGGGGGGCCTACGAGCAGTACTTC	CASSPSQTGGAYEQYF	.	.	TRBJ2-7	TRBV5-4
TGCGCCAGCAGCTTCCAAAGAGGGGGGAACTACGAGCAGTACTTC	CASSFQRGGNYEQYF	.	.	TRBJ2-7	TRBV5-1
TGTGCCAGCAAGACAGGGTCGGGCACTGAAGCTTTCTTT	CASKTGSGTEAFF	.	TRBD1	TRBJ1-1	TRBV6-1
TGTGCCATCAGTGAGCGGGTGTCAGAGACCCAGTACTTC	CAISERVSETQYF	.	.	TRBJ2-5	TRBV10-3
TGTGCCAGCAGCCTCCATGAGGCCAACGTCCTGACTTTC	CASSLHEANVLTF	.	.	TRBJ2-6	TRBV7-2
TGTGCCAGCAGCCGTGGGACAGGCTACGAGCAGTACTTC	CASSRGTGYEQYF	.	TRBD1	TRBJ2-7	TRBV14
TGTGCCTGGAGGTTCCAGGCGGGTGGCTACACCTTC	CAWRFQAGGYTF	.	.	TRBJ1-2	TRBV30
TGTGCCAGCAGCCCTGGGACTAGCGGGGACTCCTACGAGCAGTACTTC	CASSPGTSGDSYEQYF	.	TRBD2	TRBJ2-7	TRBV7-3
TGTGCCAGCTCACCAACAGACACCCGCGAGCAGTACTTC	CASSPTDTREQYF	many	.	TRBJ2-7	TRBV18